One and the same sample provided the 6 T cell receptor beta chains below, sequenced in a study of blood T cells in healthy people across ages. A second PCR of 7 to 11 cycles used a sample-barcoded 5' primer and a J-beta primer mix. Each CDR3 protein gets one entry after TCRdb re-called the 5' RACE reads with MiXCR. The repertoire holds about 970,000 distinct CDR3 sequences, with 51% as singletons. Sequences were obtained from blood. The receptor source for this set is a woman in her fifties or sixties in good health.

Concerning this clonotype itself: One end of the junction fails to match germline, which may point to a read error. The chain has TRBV28 and TRBJ2-3; 7 nucleotides agree with TRBD2. Germline loops: CDR1 MDHEN, CDR2 SYDVKM. The CDR3 has 16 amino acids. For the CDR3, the DNA is TGTGCCAGCAGTTTGTTGTATCGGGAGGATGGAGATACGCAGTATTTC. This codes for CASSLLYREDGDTQYF.

The rearrangement joins TRBV18 to TRBJ1-2, with unresolved D. This CDR3 is built from 14 residues. CDR1 is KGHSH, CDR2 LQKENI, per germline. Trimming took off 5 bases at V and 9 bases at J, with 19 bases between the two ends. DNA for the CDR3: TGTGCCAGCTCATCCGATAGCCGAACGAGGAGCTACACCTTC. Translated, it gives CASSSDSRTRSYTF.

V and J are TRBV28 and TRBJ1-5, with unresolved D. CDR3 length: 14 residues. The V end lost 5 bases, the J end lost 1 base, and 9 bases lay between the germline ends. The V gene's germline CDR1 is MDHEN and CDR2 SYDVKM. The CDR3 DNA reads as TGTGCCAGCAGTCTACAGATGAGCAATCAGCCCCAGCATTTT. Translating it yields CASSLQMSNQPQHF.

The rearrangement joins TRBV12-3 or TRBV12-4 to TRBJ2-3; 7 bases map to TRBD1. The ends lost 6 bases at V and 4 bases at J; junction bases unmatched: 13. This CDR3 is 16 amino acids long. CDR3 amino acids: CASSPRDRVYPDTQYF. The CDR3 DNA sequence: TGTGCCAGCAGCCCCCGTGACAGGGTTTATCCAGATACGCAGTATTTT.

This clonotype is medium-sized in the sample. The chain uses TRBV10-2 and TRBJ1-3; a weak D match, TRBD1 (5 bases). This CDR3 is built from 11 residues. Trimming removed 7 bases from V and 7 bases from J, with 8 bases in between. Germline CDR1 and CDR2: WSHSY and SAAADI. The CDR3 loop reads CASMTANTIYF. In DNA form, the CDR3 reads TGCGCCAGCATGACAGCTAACACCATATATTTT.

In this sample, this clonotype turned up once. The chain has TRBV20-1 and TRBJ1-4; TRBD1 might be the D (6 bases). CDR1 is DFQATT, CDR2 SNEGSKA, per germline (reference sequence). This CDR3 comprises 13 residues. The V end was cut by 5 bases, the J end by 7 bases, with 14 bases between. The CDR3 here is CSADRTFGEKLFF. The CDR3 nucleotides are TGCAGTGCTGACAGGACTTTCGGTGAAAAACTGTTTTTT.